These 24 T cell receptor beta chains originate from one sample sequenced in a study of human T cells and chemical hapten exposure. Time point defined: pre-sensitization, week 0. Documented treatment: therapeutic diphenylcyclopropenone sensitization with weekly scalp DPC. In TCRdb, the RACE reads were re-called with MiXCR into one record per CDR3 protein. The sample includes roughly 260,000 distinct CDR3 sequences, 8.6% of them seen just once. This specimen consisted of whole blood, obtained in connection with sensitization to the hapten diphenylcyclopropenone (DPC). The origin of the receptors is a woman aged 40 to 49 with alopecia areata. Some clones in this sample may be carry-over from other donors' samples.

This clonotype was found many times. This chain joins TRBV11-1 and TRBJ1-1, with D tentatively TRBD1 (6 bases). This CDR3 has 14 residues. V lost 2 bases, J lost 3 bases, and 10 bases lay in between. Germline loops: CDR1 SGHAT, CDR2 FQDESV (reference sequence). The CDR3: CASSLQGSDTEAFF. CDR3 bases: TGTGCCAGCAGCTTACAGGGGTCGGACACTGAAGCTTTCTTT.

The rearrangement links TRBV28 to TRBJ2-1; D might be TRBD2 (7 bases). Trimming pared 10 bases from V and 4 bases from J, leaving 17 bases between. CDR3 length equals 14 residues. Germline V gives CDR1 MDHEN, CDR2 SYDVKM. The CDR3 DNA reads as TGTGCCATCTTGGGGGGGACACCTTACAATGAGCAGTTCTTC. Its protein product is CAILGGTPYNEQFF.

In this sample, this clonotype turned up a few times. The chain is built from TRBV20-1 and TRBJ2-4; 7 bases agree with TRBD2. The CDR3 spans 16 residues. The V segment lost 3 bases and the J segment 3 bases; nucleotides outside the gene matches: 11. Germline loops: CDR1 DFQATT, CDR2 SNEGSKA (reference sequence). The CDR3 region is CSASSGASGGKNIQYF. The CDR3 nucleotides read TGCAGTGCTAGCTCCGGTGCTAGCGGCGGCAAAAACATTCAGTACTTC.

This chain connects TRBV2 to TRBJ1-1, with a weak D call TRBD1 (6 bases). Germline V gene lookup returns CDR1 SNHLY and CDR2 FYNNEI. V gave up 6 bases and J gave up 5 bases, with 22 bases separating them. The length of the CDR3 is 16 residues. The CDR3 DNA sequence: TGTGCCAGCAGGGCAGGACAATGGGGGCGAACAACTGAAGCTTTCTTT. This codes for CASRAGQWGRTTEAFF.

The rearrangement uses TRBV18 and TRBJ1-1; 12 bases map to TRBD1. The CDR3 runs 16 residues. The germline CDR1 and CDR2 sequences are KGHSH and LQKENI. V shed 3 bases, J shed 4 bases, and the junction held 6 bases outside the gene matches. In DNA form, the CDR3 reads TGTGCCAGCTCACCGGGACAGGGGGCATATGGCACTGAAGCTTTCTTT. It translates to CASSPGQGAYGTEAFF.

The sample holds a few counts of this clonotype. The chain recombines TRBV5-1 with TRBJ1-3; no definite D call. The CDR3 is 14 amino acids. The ends were cut back, 4 bases at V and 1 base at J, with 9 bases in the middle. From germline, CDR1 is SGHRS and CDR2 YFSETQ. The CDR3: CASSPPESGNTIYF. For the CDR3, the DNA is TGCGCCAGCAGCCCCCCTGAATCTGGAAACACCATATATTTT. The variable domain in full, with the rest retrieved from reference TRBV5-1 and TRBJ1-3, is KAGVTQTPRYLIKTRGQQVTLSCSPISGHRSVSWYQQTPGQGLQFLFEYFSETQRNKGNFPGRFSGRQFSNSRSEMNVSTLELGDSALYLCASSPPESGNTIYFGEGSWLTVV.

CDR3 DNA: TGTGCCAGCAGGATCCGGGACAGGGACCCCCTGAACACTGAAGCTTTCTTT. Protein: CASRIRDRDPLNTEAFF. This sequence joins TRBV27 and TRBJ1-1, with 9 bases aligning to TRBD1. The CDR3 is made up of 17 amino acids. CDR1 is MNHEY, CDR2 SMNVEV, per germline (reference sequence). The V and J ends lost 6 bases and 0 bases, in that order; junction bases with no gene match: 11.

This clonotype has at least ten counts. The CDR3: CASSYRQGAGNYGYTF. The DNA for the CDR3 is TGTGCCAGCAGTTACCGACAGGGGGCAGGCAACTATGGCTACACCTTC. V is TRBV6-5 and J is TRBJ1-2; 10 nucleotides align to TRBD1. Germline-derived CDR1 and CDR2 are MNHEY and SVGAGI. Unmatched junction bases numbered 5, after V lost 2 bases and J lost 2 bases. CDR3 length: 16 residues.

This clonotype was seen ten or more times. The rearrangement uses TRBV2 and TRBJ2-1, with 8 bases identical to TRBD2. V gave up 5 bases and J gave up 12 bases; unmatched junction bases: 6. CDR1 is SNHLY and CDR2 is FYNNEI in the germline V gene. The CDR3 totals 12 residues. CDR3: CASSFRTSPQFF. The CDR3 nucleotides are TGTGCCAGCAGTTTTCGGACTAGCCCGCAGTTCTTC.

This clonotype was picked up a small number of times. The J gene is TRBJ1-5, the V gene TRBV10-3, with D unresolved. Germline V gene sequence: CDR1 ENHRY, CDR2 SYGVKD. The CDR3 totals 12 residues. The V end lost 4 bases, the J end lost 6 bases, and 7 bases lay between the germline ends. Here the CDR3 reads CAISGAGQPQHF. CDR3 in DNA: TGTGCCATCAGTGGAGCAGGTCAGCCCCAGCATTTT.

There are many counts of this clonotype. This chain links TRBV14 with TRBJ2-7; 8 nucleotides agree with TRBD2. The CDR3 spans 14 residues. After removal of 3 bases from V and 3 bases from J, the junction contained 4 bases not matched to a gene. Germline V gene lookup returns CDR1 SGHDN and CDR2 FVKESK. In DNA form, the CDR3 reads TGTGCCAGCAGCCAGAGCGGGAGAAACTACGAGCAGTACTTC. It codes for CASSQSGRNYEQYF.

This clonotype was seen repeatedly, ten times or more. The V gene is TRBV7-9, the J gene TRBJ2-7; D remains ambiguous. V was trimmed by 1 base and J by 7 bases, leaving 8 bases between them. This CDR3 comprises 12 residues. Germline lookup yields CDR1 SEHNR and CDR2 FQNEAQ (reference sequence). CDR3 residues: CASSLGAWEQYF. CDR3 coding DNA: TGTGCCAGCAGCTTAGGGGCGTGGGAGCAGTACTTC.

As regards this clonotype: The junction differs from germline at one of its ends, possibly a read error. The chain links TRBV12-3 or TRBV12-4 to TRBJ2-3, with 9 bases matching TRBD2. The CDR3 is 14 residues long. This CDR3 reads CASSWREGTDMQYF. The CDR3 nucleotides are TGTGCCAGCAGTTGGCGGGAGGGGACAGATATGCAGTATTTT.

CDR3 loop: CAISAFSGRAADTQYF. In nucleotides, the CDR3 is TGTGCCATCAGTGCCTTTAGCGGGAGGGCCGCGGATACGCAGTATTTT. V is TRBV10-3 and J is TRBJ2-3; TRBD2 matches 11 bases. CDR3 length: 16 residues. Germline trimming cut 4 bases from V and 6 bases from J; bases unmatched to any gene: 9. The V gene's germline CDR1 is ENHRY and CDR2 SYGVKD.

This chain joins TRBV7-9 and TRBJ1-1; D is uncertain. CDR1 SEHNR and CDR2 FQNEAQ come from the germline V gene (reference sequence). Trimming took 1 base from V and 7 from J, leaving 7 bases between them. This CDR3 spans 12 amino acids. The CDR3 DNA follows: TGTGCCAGCAGCTTAGTTCAGCTTGAAGCTTTCTTT. Amino acid sequence: CASSLVQLEAFF.

The rearrangement joins TRBV7-6 to TRBJ1-1; maybe TRBD1 (5 bases). Germline CDR1 SGHVS, CDR2 FNYEAQ. The CDR3 loop spans 14 amino acids. Trimming removed 4 bases from V and 5 bases from J, with 14 bases in between. The CDR3 here is CASSSVPQATEAFF. The CDR3 DNA reads TGTGCCAGCAGCTCCGTACCACAGGCTACTGAAGCTTTCTTT.

This clonotype was seen a handful of times. J is TRBJ1-6 and V is TRBV5-5; tentatively, D is TRBD1 (6 bases). V was cut by 4 bases and J by 10 bases, with 12 bases left in between. Germline V gene lookup returns CDR1 SGHKS and CDR2 YYEKEE (reference sequence). The CDR3 covers 13 residues. The CDR3: CASSGNRDSPLHF. The CDR3, as DNA: TGTGCCAGCAGCGGAAACAGGGACTCACCCCTCCACTTT.

Ten or more counts support this clonotype. The rearrangement joins TRBV20-1 to TRBJ1-1; unclear D gene. CDR3 size: 13 residues. The V end lost 4 bases, the J end lost 7 bases, and 16 bases lay between the germline ends. Germline values: CDR1 DFQATT, CDR2 SNEGSKA (reference sequence). The CDR3 here is CSAIHGSGNEAFF. The CDR3 DNA reads as TGCAGTGCTATCCACGGTTCGGGGAATGAAGCTTTCTTT.

This chain joins TRBV12-3 or TRBV12-4 and TRBJ2-1, with D uncertain. The CDR3 covers 14 residues. Trimming stripped 1 base from V and 7 bases from J, with 11 bases between. CDR3 amino acids: CASSLGSPENEQFF. In nucleotides, the CDR3 is TGTGCCAGCAGTTTAGGTAGCCCCGAAAATGAGCAGTTCTTC.

This clonotype was observed at least ten times. The gene calls are TRBV7-2 and TRBJ1-5; D is unresolved. Trimming shortened V by 5 bases and J by 7 bases, and 12 bases separated the two germline ends. The CDR3 has 13 amino acids. The V gene's germline CDR1 is SGHTA and CDR2 FQGNSA. CDR3 sequence (DNA): TGTGCCAGCAGCCCGCGCGCTCACCAGCCCCAGCATTTT. It is translated as CASSPRAHQPQHF.

This clonotype appeared a few times. The chain recombines TRBV7-2 with TRBJ2-3; D not certain. Between the trimmed V and J ends, which lost 3 bases and 5 bases, there was a span of 6 bases. This CDR3 region has 12 residues. Germline lookup yields CDR1 SGHTA and CDR2 FQGNSA. CDR3 sequence (DNA): TGTGCCAGCAGCTTCTACGGAGATACGCAGTATTTT. It encodes CASSFYGDTQYF.

The chain joins TRBV6-5 to TRBJ2-7; 7 positions agree with TRBD1. The CDR3 is 14 residues long. The germline V gene encodes CDR1 MNHEY and CDR2 SVGAGI. Germline trimming cut 0 bases from V and 6 bases from J; bases unmatched to any gene: 5. CDR3 protein: CASSYSSTGSEQYF. The DNA of the CDR3 is TGTGCCAGCAGTTACTCATCGACAGGGAGCGAGCAGTACTTC.

V usage is TRBV25-1 and J usage is TRBJ1-4; 8 nucleotides line up with TRBD1. J lost 5 bases, V lost 3 bases, and 8 bases had no gene match. This CDR3 region has 16 residues. In germline, CDR1 is MGHDK, CDR2 SYGVNS. For the CDR3, the DNA is TGTGCCAGCAGTGACACCACTGGGGACAGGAATGAAAAACTGTTTTTT. Translating gives CASSDTTGDRNEKLFF.

The V gene is TRBV3-1, the J gene TRBJ2-2; D is perhaps TRBD2 (7 bases). CDR3 size: 17 residues. With 0 bases removed from V and 4 bases from J, the gap between germline ends came to 15 bases. Germline CDR1 is LGHDT and CDR2 is YNNKEL (reference sequence). CDR3 protein: CASSQDPGGPVTGELFF. In DNA form, the CDR3 reads TGTGCCAGCAGCCAAGACCCCGGGGGGCCGGTCACCGGGGAGCTGTTTTTT.